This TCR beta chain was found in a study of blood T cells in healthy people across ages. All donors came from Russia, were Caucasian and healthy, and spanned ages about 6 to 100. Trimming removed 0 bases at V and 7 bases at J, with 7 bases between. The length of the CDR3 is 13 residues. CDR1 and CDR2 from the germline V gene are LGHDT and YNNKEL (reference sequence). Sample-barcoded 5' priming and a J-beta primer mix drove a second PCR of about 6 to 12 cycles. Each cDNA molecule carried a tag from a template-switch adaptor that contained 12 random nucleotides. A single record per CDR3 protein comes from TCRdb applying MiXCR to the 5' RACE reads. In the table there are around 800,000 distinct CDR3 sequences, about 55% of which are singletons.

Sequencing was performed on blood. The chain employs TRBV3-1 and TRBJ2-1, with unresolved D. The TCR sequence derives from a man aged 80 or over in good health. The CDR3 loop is CASSQEGRNEQFF. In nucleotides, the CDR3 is TGTGCCAGCAGCCAAGAAGGACGGAATGAGCAGTTCTTC.